The entry below describes one T cell receptor beta chain. The data originate from a study of control samples from healthy donors and cancer patients. The V end was cut by 2 bases, the J end by 3 bases, with 8 bases between. The CDR3 length is 14 residues. Per the germline V gene, CDR1 is MNHNY and CDR2 is SVGAGI (reference sequence). TCRdb's table, derived via immunoSEQ multiplex PCR, lists solely in-frame clones and lacks some. The sample shows around 68,000 clones, about 83% of them seen only once. The receptor's source is a man aged 55 to 69 in good health. V gene TRBV6-6 combines with J gene TRBJ1-5; tentatively, D is TRBD1 (5 bases). Specimen: blood. The CDR3: CASSYGAFNQPQHF. The CDR3 DNA follows: TGTGCCAGCAGTTACGGGGCTTTCAATCAGCCCCAGCATTTT.